This record concerns one T cell receptor beta chain sequence. Its antigen is still unknown. The CDR3 totals 13 residues. Trimming shortened V by 5 bases and J by 0 bases, and 6 bases separated the two germline ends. CDR1 and CDR2 (germline): MDHEN, SYDVKM. The data are from a study of cytomegalovirus exposure and HLA in healthy donors. From the roughly 120-subject validation cohort, which was separate from the roughly 620-subject first cohort, the donors were drawn. This table comes from immunoSEQ multiplex PCR, and its TCRdb copy is limited to in-frame clones, with some not included. Altogether approximately 65,000 clones are present, over 90% being singletons, with the ten largest covering approximately 5.3%. General study findings and limits: Cytomegalovirus status, reportedly, was diagnosed with high specificity and sensitivity by the classifier. First-cohort TCR clusters tended to co-occur in the roughly 130 validation repertoires, a later analysis found. The study designated 150 or so TCR beta chains cytomegalovirus-associated.

This receptor was taken from a man between 18 and 35 years old in good health and CMV-seropositive. The chain has TRBV28 and TRBJ2-3; D unclear. The sequenced sample was PBMCs. CDR3 protein: CASSRFSTDTQYF. The CDR3 nucleotides are TGTGCCAGCAGTCGGTTTAGCACAGATACGCAGTATTTT. Using reference TRBV28 and TRBJ2-3 for the parts outside the CDR3, the full variable domain is DVKVTQSSRYLVKRTGEKVFLECVQDMDHENMFWYRQDPGLGLRLIYFSYDVKMKEKGDIPEGYSVSREKKERFSLILESASTNQTSMYLCASSRFSTDTQYFGPGTRLTVL.